This entry is about one TCR beta chain. Its antigen is still unknown. The data were taken from a study of T cell repertoires in cytomegalovirus infection. About the study: In the study, CMV epitopes included recently identified HLA-C-restricted and well-studied HLA-B-restricted ones. CMV infection and matching HLA type were both indicated by public TCR beta signatures.

Whole-study results and caveats: Carriage of CMV together with the relevant HLA was identifiable through cumulative public TCR beta family frequency. It was HLA-C-restricted CMV-specific TCR beta clonotypes that dominated the response ex vivo.

The CDR3 spans 13 residues. Deletions cut 5 bases from V and 6 bases from J, with 14 bases between. MiXCR, applied by TCRdb to the reads, yields one record per CDR3 protein. The sample lists approximately 100,000 distinct CDR3 sequences, roughly two fifths occurring once. The rearrangement uses TRBV12-3 or TRBV12-4 and TRBJ2-7; D could derive from TRBD1 or TRBD2 (5 bases each). The material was CD8+ T cells from cultured PBMCs, obtained from culture after CMV antigen stimulation. This clonotype originated in a human donor in good health (CMV status not recorded). Some clones in this sample may be carry-over from other donors' samples. CDR3 sequence (DNA): TGTGCCAGCAGTCTACCGGGACCAACCGAGCAGTACTTC. Amino acid sequence: CASSLPGPTEQYF.